This TCR beta chain was profiled in a study of T cell responses to AZD1222 COVID-19 vaccine. Broader study findings: Sampling that yielded the repertoires occurred only after the peak T cell response. Baseline antibody screening turned up just five to seven seropositive AZD1222 recipients. White British donors predominated, females outnumbered males, and clonal diversity was possibly underestimated.

Sequencing used immunoSEQ multiplex PCR; TCRdb keeps in-frame clones, though not all of them. The data contain 150,000 to 200,000 clones, 92% of them singletons. A word on this clone: What it binds is unknown.

Germline V gives CDR1 GTSNPN, CDR2 SVGIG (reference sequence). The CDR3 runs 11 residues. Trimming removed 1 base at V and 4 bases at J, with 3 bases between. The rearrangement links TRBV30 to TRBJ2-3; D gene uncertain. Sequences were derived from peripheral blood, sampled on day 0 of AZD1222 vaccination. This clonotype was sampled from an adult in good health. CDR3 DNA: TGTGCCTGGAGTGAAGCAGATACGCAGTATTTT. The encoded protein is CAWSEADTQYF. Full variable domain (rest looked up from reference TRBV30 and TRBJ2-3): SQTIHQWPATLVQPVGSPLSLECTVEGTSNPNLYWYRQAAGRGLQLLFYSVGIGQISSEVPQNLSASRPQDRQFILSSKKLLLSDSGFYLCAWSEADTQYFGPGTRLTVL.